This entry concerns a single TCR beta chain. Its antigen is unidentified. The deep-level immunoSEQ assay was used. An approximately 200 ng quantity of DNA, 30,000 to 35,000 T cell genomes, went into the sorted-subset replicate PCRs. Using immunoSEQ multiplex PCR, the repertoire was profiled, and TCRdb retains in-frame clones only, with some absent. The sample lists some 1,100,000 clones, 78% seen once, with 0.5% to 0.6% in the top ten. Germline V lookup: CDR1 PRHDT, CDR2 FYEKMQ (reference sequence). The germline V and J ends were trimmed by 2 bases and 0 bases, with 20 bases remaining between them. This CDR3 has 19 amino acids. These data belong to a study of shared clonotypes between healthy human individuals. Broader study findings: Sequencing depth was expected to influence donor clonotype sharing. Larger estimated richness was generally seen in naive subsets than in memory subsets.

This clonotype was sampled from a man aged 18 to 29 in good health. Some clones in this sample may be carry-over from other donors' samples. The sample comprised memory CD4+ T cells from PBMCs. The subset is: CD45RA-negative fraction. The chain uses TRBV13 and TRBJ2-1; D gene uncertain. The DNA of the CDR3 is TGTGCCAGCAGCTTAAGAAAAGGAGCGCGCAGGAGCTCCTACAATGAGCAGTTCTTC. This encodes CASSLRKGARRSSYNEQFF.